Here is one T cell receptor (beta chain) with its context. This specimen belongs to a study of OX40 agonist ivuxolimab in advanced cancers. Study summary: Dose-escalation cases comprised hepatocellular carcinoma, melanoma, renal cell or head and neck cancer. Two cutaneous melanoma patients and one hepatocellular carcinoma patient, three in all, had partial responses.

Some clones are missing from TCRdb's copy, which holds only in-frame ones; the method was immunoSEQ multiplex PCR. The sample gives around 38,000 clones, 65% to 90% of which show up once; roughly 7.5% is in the top ten. CDR3 length: 14 amino acids. Germline assignment: CDR1 SGHAT and CDR2 FQNNGV. V was trimmed by 1 base and J by 1 base, leaving 7 bases between them. The genes are TRBV11-2 and TRBJ2-5; no clear D. The receptor's source is an adult with an advanced solid tumor such as melanoma, head and neck, liver or kidney cancer. The specimen comprised CD4+ or CD8+ T cells sorted from blood, sampled in a trial of the OX40 agonist ivuxolimab. This chain's CDR3 is CASSLASFQETQYF. CDR3 nucleotide sequence: TGTGCCAGCAGCTTAGCGTCATTCCAAGAGACCCAGTACTTC.